Listed below are T cell receptor beta chains from one sample, sequenced in a study of shared clonotypes between healthy human individuals. Libraries were prepared by immunoSEQ multiplex PCR; TCRdb keeps only in-frame clonotypes and omits some of them. The sample consists of 600,000 to 750,000 clones, roughly two thirds of them appearing once. Sequenced material: memory CD4+ T cells sorted from blood. These receptor sequences come from a woman aged 25 to 39 in good health. Both conserved end residues are part of each CDR3.

16	TRBJ2-1	TRBV4-1	CASSSIAGTAYNEQFF
19	TRBJ2-2	TRBV27	CASSLTKGRLGEGTGELFF
14	TRBJ2-3	TRBV18	CASSPSGRADTQYF
16	TRBJ2-7	TRBV9	CASSATLGGSPYEQYF
14	TRBJ1-3	TRBV5-1	CASSPGTGGNTIYF
11	TRBJ2-7	TRBV5-1	CASSLGPEQYF
19	TRBJ1-1	TRBV15	CATSRRRSRLGGESTEAFF
14	TRBJ1-2	TRBV15	CATSRSLLNYGYTF
13	TRBJ2-3	TRBV19	CASSTQGADTQYF
15	TRBJ2-3	TRBV6-1	CASSEQGPLTDTQYF
19	TRBJ1-5	TRBV2	CASSEMPGRKFREKGPQHF
16	TRBJ2-1	TRBV4-2	CASSRTSGSSYNEQFF
18	TRBJ2-2	TRBV19	CASSTPGLAGGRTGELFF
14	TRBJ2-3	TRBV18	CAGRGGLETDTQYF
14	TRBJ1-4	TRBV7-9	CASSRAATNEKLFF
14	TRBJ1-5	TRBV18	CASSPQDRNQPQHF
15	TRBJ2-7	TRBV6-1	CASSLAGLADYEQYF
13	TRBJ2-5	TRBV10-3	CAMPDRGGETQYF
16	TRBJ1-5	TRBV28	CASNILGGGDNQPQHF
16	TRBJ2-7	TRBV7-1	CASSLAWDLDLPEQYF
13	TRBJ1-1	TRBV7-6	CASSFNKNTEAFF
16	TRBJ2-7	TRBV14	CASSQVKPSGRYEQYF
13	TRBJ2-5	TRBV7-7	CASSLALEETQYF
15	TRBJ1-4	TRBV9	CASSVESGRREKLFF
14	TRBJ2-7	TRBV28	CASSVAGGSYEQYF
16	TRBJ2-7	TRBV7-3	CASSFEGGIETYEQYF
11	TRBJ1-2	TRBV6-4	CASTRQGGDTF
15	TRBJ1-1	TRBV6-5	CASSLWGSHGTEAFF
14	TRBJ2-5	TRBV15	CATSRDLGAETQYF
12	TRBJ1-1	TRBV2	CASKGDSTEAFF
19	TRBJ1-3	TRBV18	CASSPSATPGIISGNTIYF
13	TRBJ2-2	TRBV6-5	CASSYEKNGELFF
14	TRBJ2-1	TRBV10-2	CASSEIVAYNEQFF
15	TRBJ2-7	TRBV6-1	CASSFLSSLPYEQYF
14	TRBJ1-5	TRBV6-1	CASSVMGSDQPQHF
15	TRBJ2-7	TRBV5-4	CASSLVGTGAYEQYF
13	TRBJ2-7	TRBV6-1	CASSGGTPYEQYF
16	TRBJ2-7	TRBV7-2	CASSLVPGLARYEQYF
18	TRBJ1-1	TRBV28	CASSLLGTGDVRGTEAFF